This T cell receptor (beta chain) was captured in a study of OX40 agonist ivuxolimab in advanced cancers. Overall study context: The patients got ivuxolimab, which is an agonistic anti-OX40 (CD134) antibody. Broader study findings: It was not determined which antigens were specifically recognized by the peripheral T cells that had undergone clonal expansion. Clonal expansion by week 6 occurred in CD4+ and CD8+ blood T cells (at 0.1 to 3.0 mg/kg).

Autoimmune disease history or systemic immunosuppression disqualified patients. Measured with immunoSEQ multiplex PCR; TCRdb has only the in-frame clones, and not every one. The sample has 53,000 or so clones; about 90% are singletons. With respect to this clone: Antigen: not known.

The sequence came from an adult with an advanced solid tumor such as melanoma, head and neck, liver or kidney cancer. The sample in question was CD4+ or CD8+ T cells sorted from blood, obtained in a trial of the OX40 agonist ivuxolimab.

The CDR3 loop reads CASSIDRGETQYF. The CDR3 DNA is TGTGCCAGTAGTATTGACCGCGGAGAGACCCAGTACTTC. V usage is TRBV19 and J usage is TRBJ2-5, with unresolved D. The CDR3 spans 13 residues. The germline CDR1 and CDR2 sequences are LNHDA and SQIVND (reference sequence). Trimming took off 3 bases at V and 4 bases at J, with 9 bases between the two ends. Supplemented by reference TRBV19 and TRBJ2-5, the full variable domain reads DGGITQSPKYLFRKEGQNVTLSCEQNLNHDAMYWYRQDPGQGLRLIYYSQIVNDFQKGDIAEGYSVSREKKESFPLTVTSAQKNPTAFYLCASSIDRGETQYFGPGTRLLVL.